The 21 T cell receptor beta chains below all came from one sample that was sequenced in a study of shared clonotypes between healthy human individuals. Profiled with immunoSEQ multiplex PCR; TCRdb holds only in-frame clones, not every one. The table has some 2,000,000 clones, approximately 96% seen once. The specimen sequenced was naive CD4+ T cells sorted from blood. Regarding subset: CD45RA+ positively selected. These receptors all stem from a man aged 18 to 29 in good health.

As concerns this clone: This sample also contains other DNA sequences that code for the same CDR3. The V and J genes are TRBV19 and TRBJ2-3, with 7 bases fitting TRBD2. V gave up 1 base and J gave up 0 bases; unmatched junction bases: 1. This CDR3 contains 15 residues. Germline assignment: CDR1 LNHDA and CDR2 SQIVND (reference sequence). The CDR3 protein is CASSIAGGSTDTQYF. For the CDR3, the DNA is TGTGCCAGTAGTATAGCGGGGGGAAGCACAGATACGCAGTATTTT.

The chain carries TRBV7-9 and TRBJ2-5; no clear D gene. The V gene lost 7 bases and the J gene lost 10 bases, with 22 bases spanning the gap. CDR3 length: 14 residues. Germline V gene sequence: CDR1 SEHNR, CDR2 FQNEAQ (reference sequence). This CDR3 reads CASTLSLPHADQYF. The CDR3 DNA reads TGTGCCAGCACCCTTAGCCTTCCGCACGCGGACCAGTACTTC.

V is TRBV5-1 and J is TRBJ1-4, with D maybe TRBD1 (5 bases). Germline V CDR1 and CDR2: SGHRS, YFSETQ. The germline V and J ends were trimmed by 5 bases and 5 bases, with 10 bases remaining between them. The CDR3 is 13 amino acids. CDR3 sequence (DNA): TGCGCCAGCAGGGGACCGAACAATGAAAAACTGTTTTTT. Its protein is CASRGPNNEKLFF.

This chain links TRBV2 with TRBJ2-7, with D perhaps matching TRBD1 or TRBD2 (5 bases each). CDR1 and CDR2 from the germline V gene are SNHLY and FYNNEI. This CDR3 region has 11 residues. V was pared by 6 bases and J by 6 bases, with 9 bases between. In DNA, the CDR3 is TGTGCCAGCAGCGTCGGGACCGAGCAGTACTTC. It codes for CASSVGTEQYF.

This chain uses TRBV7-2 with TRBJ2-5; 7 bases map to TRBD1. The V gene's germline CDR1 is SGHTA and CDR2 FQGNSA. The V segment lost 7 bases and the J segment 9 bases; nucleotides outside the gene matches: 20. CDR3 length equals 16 residues. The DNA for the CDR3 is TGTGCCAGCACCGGTACCGGGACAGCCACCTCACGGGCCCAGTACTTC. Translating it yields CASTGTGTATSRAQYF.

Comments on this clone: The junction differs from germline at one of its ends, possibly a read error. The chain employs TRBV23-1 and TRBJ1-1; D gene uncertain. TRBV23-1 is assigned to the ORF class and has an uncertain function. The CDR3 spans 10 residues. CDR3 bases: TGCGCCAGCAGTCATCCTCGACCGGTCTTT. It encodes CASSHPRPVF.

The chain uses TRBV9 and TRBJ2-7; maybe TRBD2 (5 bases). The CDR3 is made up of 12 amino acids. The germline CDR1 and CDR2 sequences are SGDLS and YYNGEE. Trimming left V 0 bases short and J 6 bases short, with 7 bases between. Written as DNA, the CDR3 is TGTGCCAGCAGCGTAGGTGAGGGCGAGCAGTACTTC. Its protein is CASSVGEGEQYF.

The genes are TRBV4-1 and TRBJ1-6; D is undetermined. Trimming shortened V by 1 base and J by 8 bases, and 6 bases separated the two germline ends. Germline V lookup: CDR1 MGHRA, CDR2 YSYEKL. This CDR3 has 13 residues. CDR3 in amino acids: CASSQGTDSPLHF. CDR3 sequence (DNA): TGCGCCAGCAGCCAAGGGACGGATTCACCCCTCCACTTT.

The V and J genes are TRBV6-5 and TRBJ1-2; 10 nucleotides line up with TRBD1. The V and J ends lost 6 bases and 8 bases, in that order; junction bases with no gene match: 6. This CDR3 comprises 13 residues. The germline CDR1 and CDR2 sequences are MNHEY and SVGAGI. CDR3 bases: TGTGCCAGCAGCAGGGACAGGGGAGAGGGCTACACCTTC. Amino acids: CASSRDRGEGYTF.

The chain joins TRBV2 to TRBJ1-2; D gene unclear. Germline CDR1 and CDR2: SNHLY and FYNNEI. V lost 6 bases to trimming and J lost 6 bases, with 8 bases between them. The CDR3 loop spans 11 amino acids. The CDR3 loop is CASRANNGYTF. The DNA of the CDR3 is TGTGCCAGCAGGGCTAATAATGGCTACACCTTC.

The chain joins TRBV18 to TRBJ2-7; the D gene is possibly TRBD1 (6 bases). The V end was cut by 5 bases, the J end by 4 bases, with 18 bases between. The CDR3 has 15 residues. In germline, CDR1 is KGHSH, CDR2 LQKENI. This CDR3 reads CASSRGSPESYEQYF. The CDR3 DNA is TGTGCCAGCTCAAGGGGGAGCCCAGAGAGTTACGAGCAGTACTTC.

This chain connects TRBV28 to TRBJ1-2; 8 bases agree with TRBD1. The CDR3 has 15 amino acids. CDR1 is MDHEN, CDR2 SYDVKM, per germline. Trimming at V came to 4 bases and at J to 5 bases, leaving 9 bases not matched to a gene. This CDR3 reads CASSSSDRESYGYTF. CDR3 in DNA: TGTGCCAGCAGTTCCTCGGACAGGGAGTCATATGGCTACACCTTC.

The CDR3 DNA follows: TGTGCCTGGAGTGTTGGCGGACACAATGAGCAGTTCTTC. The encoded protein is CAWSVGGHNEQFF. This chain uses TRBV30 with TRBJ2-1; D remains ambiguous. In germline, CDR1 is GTSNPN, CDR2 SVGIG (reference sequence). The V end was cut by 0 bases, the J end by 5 bases, with 8 bases between. CDR3 size: 13 residues.

The rearrangement joins TRBV6-1 to TRBJ2-3, with D perhaps given as TRBD1 or TRBD2 (5 bases each). The CDR3 has 11 amino acids. V shed 11 bases and J shed 7 bases, with 13 bases lying between them. Germline CDR1 and CDR2: MNHNS and SASEGT. The CDR3 reads CAVPGTHTQYF. The CDR3 DNA sequence: TGTGCCGTACCAGGGACGCATACGCAGTATTTT.

The chain uses TRBV5-1 and TRBJ2-4; 10 positions agree with TRBD2. V was pared by 3 bases and J by 10 bases, with 4 bases of the junction left unmatched. The CDR3 has 13 amino acids. The germline gives CDR1 SGHRS, CDR2 YFSETQ. CDR3 coding DNA: TGCGCCAGCAGCTCCGGGACTAGCGTAATTCAGTACTTC. Encoded protein: CASSSGTSVIQYF.

The V call is TRBV25-1, the J call TRBJ2-2, with a tentative D call TRBD1 (5 bases). Germline V gene lookup returns CDR1 MGHDK and CDR2 SYGVNS. The ends were cut back, 3 bases at V and 6 bases at J, with 11 bases in the middle. The CDR3 has 14 amino acids. The CDR3, as DNA: TGTGCCAGCAGTGACCCCAGGGTCGCCGGGGAGCTGTTTTTT. Encoded protein: CASSDPRVAGELFF.

The CDR3, as DNA: TGTGCCAGCAGTTACTCGGGGACAGCCAATGAGCAGTTCTTC. Its translation is CASSYSGTANEQFF. This rearrangement joins TRBV6-5 to TRBJ2-1, with 7 nucleotides matching TRBD1. CDR3 length: 14 residues. Germline V CDR1 and CDR2: MNHEY, SVGAGI. V lost 0 bases to trimming and J lost 6 bases; unmatched junction nucleotides: 2.

This chain joins TRBV7-2 and TRBJ2-5; D is undetermined. Germline loops: CDR1 SGHTA, CDR2 FQGNSA. The V and J ends lost 1 base and 0 bases respectively, with 9 bases between them. CDR3 length: 15 amino acids. This chain's CDR3 is CASSLEAGDQETQYF. In DNA form, the CDR3 reads TGTGCCAGCAGCTTAGAAGCAGGAGACCAAGAGACCCAGTACTTC. Variable domain in full (rest from reference TRBV7-2 and TRBJ2-5): GAGVSQSPSNKVTEKGKDVELRCDPISGHTALYWYRQSLGQGLEFLIYFQGNSAPDKSGLPSDRFSAERTGGSVSTLTIQRTQQEDSAVYLCASSLEAGDQETQYFGPGTRLLVL.

V usage is TRBV28 and J usage is TRBJ1-6, with TRBD1 matching 7 bases. Germline loops: CDR1 MDHEN, CDR2 SYDVKM. This CDR3 is built from 14 residues. J lost 7 bases, V lost 5 bases, and 5 bases had no gene match. Here the CDR3 DNA reads TGTGCCAGCAGTAAACAGGGGCAGAATTCACCCCTCCACTTT. Translation: CASSKQGQNSPLHF.

This chain joins TRBV6-1 and TRBJ1-2; D unresolved. Trimming shortened V by 4 bases and J by 4 bases, and 13 bases separated the two germline ends. The CDR3 spans 14 residues. Germline V gene lookup returns CDR1 MNHNS and CDR2 SASEGT. The CDR3 nucleotides are TGTGCCAGCAGTGCAGAACCGGGAGGCTATGGCTACACCTTC. Protein product: CASSAEPGGYGYTF.

The V gene is TRBV5-1, the J gene TRBJ2-3; D is perhaps TRBD1 (5 bases). Germline V lookup: CDR1 SGHRS, CDR2 YFSETQ. The CDR3 extends over 13 amino acids. V was shortened by 3 bases and J by 3 bases, with 8 bases between the two germline ends. This chain's CDR3 is CASSSGWTDTQYF. For the CDR3, the DNA is TGCGCCAGCAGCTCAGGGTGGACAGATACGCAGTATTTT.